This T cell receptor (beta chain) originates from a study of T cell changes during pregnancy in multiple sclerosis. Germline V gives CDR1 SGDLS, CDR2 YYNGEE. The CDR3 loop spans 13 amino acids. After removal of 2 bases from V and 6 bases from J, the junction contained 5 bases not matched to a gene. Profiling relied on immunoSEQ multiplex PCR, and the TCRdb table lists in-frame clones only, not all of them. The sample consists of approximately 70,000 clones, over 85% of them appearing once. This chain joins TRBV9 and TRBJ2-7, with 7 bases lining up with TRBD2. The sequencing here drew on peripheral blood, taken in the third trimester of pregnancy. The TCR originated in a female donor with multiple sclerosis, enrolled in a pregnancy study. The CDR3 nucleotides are TGTGCCAGCAGCGTCCGGGACTACGGCGAGCAGTACTTC. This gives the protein CASSVRDYGEQYF. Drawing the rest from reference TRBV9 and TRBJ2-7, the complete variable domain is DSGVTQTPKHLITATGQRVTLRCSPRSGDLSVYWYQQSLDQGLQFLIQYYNGEERAKGNILERFSAQQFPDLHSELNLSSLELGDSALYFCASSVRDYGEQYFGPGTRLTVT.